Below, one T cell receptor (beta chain) is given with its context. The specificity of this receptor is unknown. No clone much larger than this one lies a single base away; base qualities are absent. Other DNA sequences in this sample translate to the same CDR3. These data belong to a study of cytomegalovirus exposure and HLA in healthy donors (dated by TCRdb to between 2016 and 2019). Background on the whole study: The 666 repertoires of the first cohort and the 120 validation repertoires were produced on the same platform, according to a later analysis. The study aimed to test whether cataloging public T cell receptors could reveal signatures of past pathogen exposure. High-throughput TCR immunosequencing, statistical association of individual TCRs with disease status, and machine learning were combined to predict cytomegalovirus infection status. Along with the approximately 700-subject first cohort, a separate validation cohort of 120 different subjects was used. General findings and caveats noted by the study authors: All 110 or so repertoires were used to score co-occurrence in the validation cohort in a later analysis, because that analysis had no HLA typing for the cohort. Most TCR sequences were seen in very few donors, while some public TCRs were found in many individuals. A few of the identified cytomegalovirus-associated TCR beta chains were confirmed in vitro to be specific for cytomegalovirus antigens. According to the authors, the approach could potentially be generalized to other disease states and immunological phenotypes. A later analysis found that TCRs clustered in the first cohort also tended to co-occur in the roughly 120 validation repertoires, with 94% of cluster scores above 0. The classifier was reported to diagnose cytomegalovirus status with high specificity and sensitivity in both the original cohort and the validation cohort. In the study, roughly 160 TCR beta chains were listed as associated with cytomegalovirus.

Donors formed part of the validation cohort, which comprised over a hundred subjects and was distinct from the first cohort of 666 subjects. The library was built by means of the immunoSEQ multiplex PCR assay. The published analysis was carried out like this. A statistical classification framework was developed to diagnose cytomegalovirus status using the catalog of TCR beta chain sequences. TCRdb carries this immuneACCESS record with in-frame sequences only. Its versions omit some clonotypes, under half of them owing to an unresolved V gene in the studies checked, with the rest unexplained. That table is the source of V, J and clone size, and D and trimming were worked out from the DNA. The sample includes over 110,000 clones, with 86% observed a single time. The ten biggest clones cover under 3% of the sample. From its cysteine to its phenylalanine, the CDR3 spans 15 amino acids. CDR3 DNA only is kept here, 45 bases in frame from base 1. The germline V gene (reference sequence) gives CDR1 as LNHNV and CDR2 as YYDKDF. Trimming removed 0 bases from V and 5 bases from J; the gene matches leave 6 bases unexplained.

The specimen was PBMCs. This receptor was taken from a man younger than 35 in good health and CMV-seronegative. The sequence joins TRBV15 to TRBJ2-5; a stretch of 7 junction bases matches TRBD1. The encoded CDR3 is CATSRDLGRGETQYF. The bases read TGTGCCACCAGCAGAGATCTTGGCAGGGGGGAGACCCAGTACTTC.